This T cell receptor beta chain originates from a study of cytomegalovirus exposure and HLA in healthy donors (dated by TCRdb to the late 2010s). The study in broad terms: A later analysis indicated that the 120 or so validation repertoires were generated on the platform also employed for the 700 or so repertoires of the first cohort. High-throughput TCR immunosequencing, statistical association of individual TCRs with disease status, and machine learning were combined to predict cytomegalovirus infection status. The study aimed to test whether cataloging public T cell receptors could reveal signatures of past pathogen exposure. Along with the approximately 670-subject first cohort, a separate validation cohort of over a hundred different subjects was used.

The donors were included in the validation cohort of some 120 subjects, a group kept apart from the approximately 670-subject first cohort. Worth noting for this clone: This receptor's antigen is unknown. Base qualities are not at hand, and no much larger clone is one base apart.

Library preparation used the immunoSEQ multiplex PCR assay. On the authors' methods: A statistical classification framework was developed to diagnose cytomegalovirus status using the catalog of TCR beta chain sequences. TCRdb obtained this table from immuneACCESS and retained in-frame rearrangements with V and J assigned. These tables miss some clones; where compared with another copy, unresolved V genes account for less than half of the shortfall, and the remainder is unexplained. V, J and clone size are taken as reported in that table, and D and trimming were inferred from the DNA itself. The sample contains some 120,000 clones, about 89% of them found a single time. The top ten hold roughly 2% of the sample. General conclusions and limits of the study: The classifier was reported to diagnose cytomegalovirus status with high specificity and sensitivity in both the original cohort and the validation cohort. The authors suggested that the approach could potentially be extended to other disease states and immunological phenotypes. A few of the identified cytomegalovirus-associated TCR beta chains were confirmed in vitro to be specific for cytomegalovirus antigens. The study listed 150 to 200 TCR beta chains as associated with cytomegalovirus. The validation cohort had no HLA typing available for a later analysis, so co-occurrence within that cohort was assessed over all 110 or so repertoires. A later analysis found that TCRs clustered in the first cohort also tended to co-occur in the 120 validation repertoires, with 94% of cluster scores above 0. Most TCR sequences were observed very rarely across donors, whereas some public TCRs were present in many individuals.

Trimming costs V 0 bases and J 3 bases, and their ends lie 9 bases apart. The CDR3 holds 14 amino acids from the cysteine to the phenylalanine. The entry retains the CDR3 DNA only, 42 bases that are in frame from base 1. The germline V gene sets CDR1 to MGHRA and CDR2 to YSYEKL. This sequence was found in a woman aged 18-29 years in good health and CMV-seronegative. The sequence joins TRBV4-1 to TRBJ2-7, and possibly TRBD2, on 5 matching bases. Sequenced material: PBMCs. The DNA is TGCGCCAGCAGCCAAGAAAATCGGGGCTACGAGCAGTACTTC. Translated, this gives CASSQENRGYEQYF.